Each of the 18 T cell receptor beta chains below was sequenced from the same sample in a study of graft-versus-host responses after intestinal transplantation. Their antigens are not known. The data were produced by immunoSEQ multiplex PCR, yet TCRdb's version contains in-frame clones alone and is incomplete. The data hold 45,000 to 60,000 clones, with nearly 95% observed a single time. This material consisted of unstimulated CD4+ T cells sorted from spleen or lymph node cells, taken before transplant. The receptors come from a human donor who was the organ donor for an intestinal transplant.

The V gene is TRBV6-5, the J gene TRBJ2-1; the match to TRBD2 covers 7 bases. The germline V gene encodes CDR1 MNHEY and CDR2 SVGAGI. The CDR3 extends over 15 amino acids. The junction had 14 bases not matched to a gene; V was cut back by 7 bases and J by 8 bases. CDR3 in amino acids: CASTRGQAGRDEQFF. The CDR3 DNA sequence: TGTGCCAGCACCCGAGGTCAAGCGGGAAGGGATGAGCAGTTCTTC.

The CDR3 DNA reads TGTGCCAGCACCGCCCTTCGTCTGGATACGCAGTATTTT. Its protein is CASTALRLDTQYF. V gene TRBV7-2 combines with J gene TRBJ2-3, with D unclear. The germline V and J ends were trimmed by 7 bases and 6 bases, with 14 bases remaining between them. CDR3 size: 13 residues. CDR1 is SGHTA, CDR2 FQGNSA, per germline.

The chain carries TRBV10-3 and TRBJ2-3; 9 bases are shared with TRBD2. The CDR3 length is 15 residues. V was clipped by 6 bases and J by 4 bases; unmatched bases: 8. Germline V gene data show CDR1 as ENHRY and CDR2 as SYGVKD. The CDR3 DNA is TGTGCCATCAGCCCCGGGGCGGGAGGGCCAGATACGCAGTATTTT. Protein sequence: CAISPGAGGPDTQYF.

The chain employs TRBV7-9 and TRBJ2-5; no reliable D call. The CDR3 is 16 residues long. Germline V gives CDR1 SEHNR, CDR2 FQNEAQ (reference sequence). V was cut by 2 bases and J by 1 base, with 14 bases left in between. CDR3 DNA: TGTGCCAGCAGCTTAATTCTCGGACGGGCCCAAGAGACCCAGTACTTC. Encoded protein: CASSLILGRAQETQYF.

CDR3 nucleotide sequence: TGTGCCAGCAGCCCACGGACAGGAGGCCAAGAGACCCAGTACTTC. This codes for CASSPRTGGQETQYF. The chain carries TRBV7-2 and TRBJ2-5; TRBD1 matches 7 bases. The ends lost 5 bases at V and 1 base at J; junction bases unmatched: 7. The CDR3 runs 15 residues. The germline V gene has CDR1 SGHTA and CDR2 FQGNSA.

The CDR3 coding sequence is TGTGCCAGCAGTTTCAGGGTTCTCTCCTACAATGAGCAGTTCTTC. It codes for CASSFRVLSYNEQFF. V gene TRBV28 combines with J gene TRBJ2-1, with TRBD1 as a possible D gene (5 bases). CDR1 and CDR2 (germline): MDHEN, SYDVKM. This CDR3 spans 15 amino acids. The V and J ends lost 3 bases and 0 bases respectively, with 9 bases between them.

V usage is TRBV10-3 and J usage is TRBJ2-7, with D possibly TRBD1 on 5 matching bases. Per germline, CDR1 ENHRY and CDR2 SYGVKD. The CDR3 covers 13 residues. Trimming pared 10 bases from V and 2 bases from J, leaving 15 bases between. The CDR3: CATGLHLTYEQYF. The CDR3 DNA reads TGTGCCACAGGGCTCCACCTTACCTACGAGCAGTACTTC.

This chain connects TRBV7-2 to TRBJ1-5, with 9 bases identical to TRBD1. The CDR3 covers 13 residues. CDR1 SGHTA and CDR2 FQGNSA come from the germline V gene. V was pared by 3 bases and J by 6 bases, with 0 bases of the junction left unmatched. CDR3 sequence reads: CASSLGQGQPQHF. For the CDR3, the DNA is TGTGCCAGCAGCTTGGGACAGGGTCAGCCCCAGCATTTT.

The chain is built from TRBV28 and TRBJ1-5, with 7 bases that match TRBD1. The V and J ends lost 6 bases and 1 base, in that order; junction bases with no gene match: 12. This CDR3 is 17 amino acids long. Germline loops: CDR1 MDHEN, CDR2 SYDVKM. CDR3 amino acids: CASRSEQGRQSNQPQHF. The CDR3 bases are TGTGCCAGCAGATCGGAACAGGGGAGGCAGAGCAATCAGCCCCAGCATTTT.

This sequence joins TRBV11-2 and TRBJ2-1; 10 bases match TRBD2. Germline V gene data show CDR1 as SGHAT and CDR2 as FQNNGV. This CDR3 is 15 amino acids long. With V trimmed by 5 bases and J by 3 bases, 4 bases remained unmatched. CDR3 nucleotide sequence: TGTGCCAGCAGCAAGACTAGCGGGCTCTACAATGAGCAGTTCTTC. It encodes CASSKTSGLYNEQFF.

The chain has TRBV11-2 and TRBJ2-7; TRBD2 aligns across 10 bases. CDR1 and CDR2 from the germline V gene are SGHAT and FQNNGV. The CDR3 is 15 amino acids. Trimming took 4 bases from V and 4 from J; bases not matched to a gene: 7. CDR3 nucleotide sequence: TGTGCCAGCAGCTCACTAGCGGGGAGGGGGTACGAGCAGTACTTC. Amino acid sequence: CASSSLAGRGYEQYF.

The rearrangement links TRBV7-9 to TRBJ2-7; D unresolved. Germline assignment: CDR1 SEHNR and CDR2 FQNEAQ (reference sequence). The CDR3 totals 14 residues. Trimming removed 5 bases from V and 4 bases from J, with 15 bases in between. The CDR3 loop is CASSPNSLTYEQYF. DNA of the CDR3: TGTGCCAGCAGCCCCAATAGTCTAACTTACGAGCAGTACTTC.

The chain combines TRBV6-1 with TRBJ1-5; a weak D match, TRBD1 (5 bases). Germline V gene lookup returns CDR1 MNHNS and CDR2 SASEGT. V dropped 4 bases and J dropped 3 bases, with 13 bases sitting between them. The CDR3 loop spans 15 amino acids. CDR3 sequence (DNA): TGTGCCAGCAGTGCCCCCGGGGGGGTCAATCAGCCCCAGCATTTT. This gives the protein CASSAPGGVNQPQHF.

The V gene is TRBV6-5, the J gene TRBJ2-7, with TRBD1 matching 7 bases. CDR1 MNHEY and CDR2 SVGAGI come from the germline V gene. With V trimmed by 2 bases and J by 7 bases, 5 bases remained unmatched. The CDR3 is 13 amino acids. The CDR3, as DNA: TGTGCCAGCAGTTACAGGGGGCCTGGGGAGCAGTACTTC. Encoded protein: CASSYRGPGEQYF.

This clone was detected only once. The rearrangement joins TRBV19 to TRBJ2-5; D is unresolved. This CDR3 comprises 17 residues. Trimming removed 6 bases from V and 1 base from J, with 21 bases in between. The germline V gene has CDR1 LNHDA and CDR2 SQIVND (reference sequence). As DNA, the CDR3 is TGTGCCAGTAGACCCAGGAGCGACTCCTATTTCCAAGAGACCCAGTACTTC. Residues: CASRPRSDSYFQETQYF. Drawing the rest from reference TRBV19 and TRBJ2-5, the complete variable domain is DGGITQSPKYLFRKEGQNVTLSCEQNLNHDAMYWYRQDPGQGLRLIYYSQIVNDFQKGDIAEGYSVSREKKESFPLTVTSAQKNPTAFYLCASRPRSDSYFQETQYFGPGTRLLVL.

The J gene is TRBJ2-2, the V gene TRBV30, with a possible D match to TRBD2 (6 bases). The CDR3 has 13 residues. CDR1 and CDR2 from the germline V gene are GTSNPN and SVGIG (reference sequence). Trimming took 1 base from V and 5 from J, leaving 8 bases between them. As DNA, the CDR3 is TGTGCCTGGAGTGCGGGGGTGACCGGGGAGCTGTTTTTT. Its translation: CAWSAGVTGELFF.

The gene calls are TRBV18 and TRBJ2-2, with TRBD2 identical over 11 bases. Trimming removed 4 bases from V and 7 bases from J; junction bases left unmatched: 11. Germline V lookup: CDR1 KGHSH, CDR2 LQKENI. This CDR3 has 17 amino acids. This CDR3 is CASSRELAGVQIGELFF. The CDR3 bases are TGTGCCAGCTCACGCGAACTAGCGGGAGTGCAAATCGGGGAGCTGTTTTTT.

The V gene is TRBV28, the J gene TRBJ2-7; D gene uncertain. Trimming took off 2 bases at V and 2 bases at J, with 1 base between the two ends. The CDR3 has 11 amino acids. CDR1 and CDR2 (germline): MDHEN, SYDVKM. The CDR3 spells CASSLAYEQYF. Here the CDR3 DNA reads TGTGCCAGCAGTTTAGCCTACGAGCAGTACTTC.